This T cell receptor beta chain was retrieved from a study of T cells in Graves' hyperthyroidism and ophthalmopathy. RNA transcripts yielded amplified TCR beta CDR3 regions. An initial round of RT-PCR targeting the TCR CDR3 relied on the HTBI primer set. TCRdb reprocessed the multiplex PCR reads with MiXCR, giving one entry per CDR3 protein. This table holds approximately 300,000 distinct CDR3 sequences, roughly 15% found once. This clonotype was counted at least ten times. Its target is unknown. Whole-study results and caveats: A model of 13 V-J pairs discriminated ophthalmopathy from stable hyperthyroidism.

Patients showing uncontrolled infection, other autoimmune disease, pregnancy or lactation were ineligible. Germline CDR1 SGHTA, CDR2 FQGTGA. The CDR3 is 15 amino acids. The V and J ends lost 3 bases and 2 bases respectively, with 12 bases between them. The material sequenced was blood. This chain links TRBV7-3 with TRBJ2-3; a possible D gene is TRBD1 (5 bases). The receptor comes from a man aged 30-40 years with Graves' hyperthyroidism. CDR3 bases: TGTGCCAGCAGCTTGTGGGGCGGAAACACAGATACGCAGTATTTT. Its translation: CASSLWGGNTDTQYF.